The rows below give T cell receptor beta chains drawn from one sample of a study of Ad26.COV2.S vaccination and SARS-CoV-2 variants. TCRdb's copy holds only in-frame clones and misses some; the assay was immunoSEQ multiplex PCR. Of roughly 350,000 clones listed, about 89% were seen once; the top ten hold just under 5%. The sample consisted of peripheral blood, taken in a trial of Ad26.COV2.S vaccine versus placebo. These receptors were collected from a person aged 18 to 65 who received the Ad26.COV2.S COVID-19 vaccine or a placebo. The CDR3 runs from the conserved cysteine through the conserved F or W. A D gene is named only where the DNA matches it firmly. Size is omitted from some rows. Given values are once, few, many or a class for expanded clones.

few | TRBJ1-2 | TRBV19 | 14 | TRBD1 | TGTGCCAGTTCTGCTGGACAGGTATGGAATGGCTACACCTTC | CASSAGQVWNGYTF
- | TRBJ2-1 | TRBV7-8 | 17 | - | TGTGCCAGCAGCTTAGCGACGGGGGGCCGAAGATACAATGAGCAGTTCTTC | CASSLATGGRRYNEQFF
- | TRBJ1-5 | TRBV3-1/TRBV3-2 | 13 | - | TGTGCCAGCAGCGGACAGATGAATCAGCCCCAGCATTTT | CASSGQMNQPQHF
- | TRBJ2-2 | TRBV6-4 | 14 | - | TGTGCCAGCAGGCCGGGACAGAACACCGGGGAGCTGTTTTTT | CASRPGQNTGELFF
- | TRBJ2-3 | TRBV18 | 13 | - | TGTGCCAGCTCACCACCCTTCACAGATACGCAGTATTTT | CASSPPFTDTQYF
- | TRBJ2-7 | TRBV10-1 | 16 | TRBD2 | TGCGCCAGCAGTGAGTCGGCGGCGGGAGGGTCCTACGAGCAGTACTTC | CASSESAAGGSYEQYF
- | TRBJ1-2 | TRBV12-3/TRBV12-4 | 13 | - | TGTGCCAGCAGTTTAGACAGAGTCTATGGCTACACCTTC | CASSLDRVYGYTF
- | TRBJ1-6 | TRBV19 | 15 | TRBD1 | TGTGCCAGTAGTGAACAGGGGAATCTTAATTCACCCCTCCACTTT | CASSEQGNLNSPLHF
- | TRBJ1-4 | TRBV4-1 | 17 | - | TGCGCCAGCAGCCAAGAATCTTTCGTTACAACTAATGAAAAACTGTTTTTT | CASSQESFVTTNEKLFF
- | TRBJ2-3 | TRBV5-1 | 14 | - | TGCGCCAGCAGCTTGGATAGGCGGCGGGATACGCAGTATTTT | CASSLDRRRDTQYF
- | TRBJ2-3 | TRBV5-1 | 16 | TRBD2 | TGCGCCAGCAGCCAGCGAGCTAGCGGGGAGCCAGATACGCAGTATTTT | CASSQRASGEPDTQYF
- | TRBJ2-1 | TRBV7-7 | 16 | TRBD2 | TGTGCTAGCAGCCAGGGACTAGCGGGAATCTACAATGAGCAGTTCTTC | CASSQGLAGIYNEQFF
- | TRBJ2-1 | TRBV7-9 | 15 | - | TGTGCCAGCAGCTCTATATTGAGCTCCTACAATGAGCAGTTCTTC | CASSSILSSYNEQFF
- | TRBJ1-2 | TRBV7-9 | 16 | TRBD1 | TGTGCCAGCAGCTTACTACGCTCGGACAGGGGGCATGGCTACACCTTC | CASSLLRSDRGHGYTF
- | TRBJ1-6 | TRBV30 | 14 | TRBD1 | TGTGCCTGGAGTGTACTACAGGGGGAGTCACCCCTCCACTTT | CAWSVLQGESPLHF
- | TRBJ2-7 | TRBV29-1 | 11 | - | TGCAGCGTTGGGAACTCCTACGAGCAGTACTTC | CSVGNSYEQYF
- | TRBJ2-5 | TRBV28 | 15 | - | TGTGCCAGCAGTTTACTTCTTGGGGACAAAGAGACCCAGTACTTC | CASSLLLGDKETQYF